The clone carrying this TCR beta chain was detected only a few times. What it binds is unknown. This entry is derived from a study of beta chain features in type 1 diabetes. Study-wide findings and caveats: Relative to healthy donors, patients appeared to have naive, central memory and Treg TCRB repertoires that were more similar.

TCRB transcripts that were expressed got sequenced, as all of the isolated RNA had been reverse transcribed. Method: immunoSEQ multiplex PCR; TCRdb's copy keeps in-frame clones and lacks some. The profile shows around 340,000 clones, approximately 8% of them singletons. V shed 4 bases and J shed 3 bases, with 20 bases lying between them. Germline CDR1 reads SGHNT; CDR2 reads YYREEE (reference sequence). This CDR3 has 16 amino acids. The sequenced sample consisted of central memory CD4+ T cells from blood. The TCR comes from a woman between 18 and 29 years old in good health. The rearrangement joins TRBV5-4 to TRBJ2-7; a weak D match, TRBD2 (5 bases). The CDR3 DNA is TGTGCCAGCAGCCAAGAGGCCTGGACTGACAACTACGAGCAGTACTTC. Translated, it gives CASSQEAWTDNYEQYF.